The next 24 T cell receptor beta chains were all read from a single sample in a study of cytomegalovirus exposure and HLA in healthy donors. The PCR was carried out with 60 Vbeta primers and 13 Jbeta primers. Generated by immunoSEQ multiplex PCR, the TCRdb table keeps only in-frame clones and is missing some. This sample has roughly 190,000 clones; roughly 80% occur once, and the top ten carry over 2%. Sample: PBMCs. The receptors were sampled from a woman in her twenties or thirties in good health and CMV-seropositive.

This chain uses TRBV6-5 with TRBJ1-1, with D unclear. V shed 5 bases and J shed 1 base, with 8 bases lying between them. The V gene's germline CDR1 is MNHEY and CDR2 SVGAGI. This CDR3 region has 13 residues. This chain's CDR3 is CASSRGQNTEAFF. The DNA for the CDR3 is TGTGCCAGCAGTCGCGGGCAGAACACTGAAGCTTTCTTT.

This clone appeared once. This chain joins TRBV7-8 and TRBJ1-2; 7 bases line up with TRBD1. The germline V gene encodes CDR1 SGHVS and CDR2 FQNEAQ. J gave up 7 bases and V 4 bases, and 12 bases lay outside the gene matches. The CDR3 totals 15 residues. The CDR3 loop reads CASSSGQAGGAGYTF. As DNA, the CDR3 is TGTGCCAGCAGCTCCGGACAGGCCGGGGGGGCTGGCTACACCTTC.

This sequence joins TRBV25-1 and TRBJ1-1; possibly TRBD1 for D (5 bases). Germline lookup yields CDR1 MGHDK and CDR2 SYGVNS. There are 12 residues in the CDR3. Trimming took off 1 base at V and 10 bases at J, with 10 bases between the two ends. The CDR3 is CASSEFGRVAFF. CDR3 coding DNA: TGTGCCAGCAGTGAATTTGGCAGGGTAGCTTTCTTT.

This rearrangement joins TRBV9 to TRBJ2-2; 7 nucleotides match TRBD1. This CDR3 comprises 16 residues. Losses at the gene ends were 0 bases for V and 3 bases for J; bases not matched to a gene: 5. Germline assignment: CDR1 SGDLS and CDR2 YYNGEE. The CDR3 region is CASSVDPTGDTGELFF. The CDR3 bases are TGTGCCAGCAGCGTAGACCCTACAGGGGACACCGGGGAGCTGTTTTTT.

CDR3: CASYRTGSGSPLHF. In DNA, the CDR3 is TGTGCCAGCTATAGGACAGGGTCGGGTTCACCCCTCCACTTT. The genes are TRBV5-8 and TRBJ1-6; 8 bases are shared with TRBD1. The germline gives CDR1 SGHTS, CDR2 YDEGEE. J gave up 9 bases and V 7 bases, and 9 bases lay outside the gene matches. The CDR3 covers 14 residues.

The chain joins TRBV14 to TRBJ2-3; TRBD2 matches at 11 bases. The V and J ends lost 3 bases and 3 bases, in that order; junction bases with no gene match: 5. This CDR3 region has 16 residues. The germline CDR1 and CDR2 sequences are SGHDN and FVKESK. This chain's CDR3 is CASSHRTSGRTDTQYF. CDR3 DNA: TGTGCCAGCAGCCACCGGACTAGCGGGCGGACAGATACGCAGTATTTT. Full variable domain (remainder filled in from reference TRBV14 and TRBJ2-3): EAGVTQFPSHSVIEKGQTVTLRCDPISGHDNLYWYRRVMGKEIKFLLHFVKESKQDESGMPNNRFLAERTGGTYSTLKVQPAELEDSGVYFCASSHRTSGRTDTQYFGPGTRLTVL.

The chain carries TRBV4-2 and TRBJ1-1; 11 bases fit TRBD1. Per the germline V gene, CDR1 is LGHNA and CDR2 is YNFKEQ. The CDR3 runs 18 residues. V trimming: 3 bases; J trimming: 7 bases; junction bases outside the gene matches: 16. As DNA, the CDR3 is TGTGCCAGCAGCCAGCCCGGACAGGGGGCTTACATCGGGCGTGAAGCTTTCTTT. It codes for CASSQPGQGAYIGREAFF.

This chain joins TRBV4-2 and TRBJ2-7, with 9 bases that match TRBD1. The germline V gene encodes CDR1 LGHNA and CDR2 YNFKEQ. With V trimmed by 1 base and J by 4 bases, 8 bases remained unmatched. The CDR3 totals 16 residues. The CDR3 DNA reads as TGTGCCAGCAGCCAAGGGTCCGGGACAGGGTTGTACGAGCAGTACTTC. Protein sequence: CASSQGSGTGLYEQYF.

This clone was seen a few times. The rearrangement joins TRBV14 to TRBJ1-1, with no clear D. The CDR3 is made up of 13 amino acids. Germline assignment: CDR1 SGHDN and CDR2 FVKESK. Between the trimmed V and J ends, which lost 1 base and 11 bases, there was a span of 14 bases. The CDR3 loop is CASSQALRGDAFF. CDR3 bases: TGTGCCAGCAGCCAAGCGTTGCGCGGAGATGCTTTCTTT.

This chain connects TRBV6-5 to TRBJ2-7, with D possibly being TRBD2 (6 bases). The CDR3 contains 12 residues. V was trimmed by 6 bases and J by 9 bases, leaving 15 bases between them. Germline loops: CDR1 MNHEY, CDR2 SVGAGI. CDR3 nucleotides: TGTGCCAGCAGCCGACCCTACGGGGGGCAGTACTTC. Translated: CASSRPYGGQYF.

The chain couples TRBV2 to TRBJ2-5; 9 nucleotides align to TRBD1. V gave up 6 bases and J gave up 3 bases; unmatched junction bases: 2. Germline V gene data show CDR1 as SNHLY and CDR2 as FYNNEI. This CDR3 contains 13 residues. The CDR3 loop is CASSRDREETQYF. CDR3 DNA sequence: TGTGCCAGCAGCCGGGACAGGGAAGAGACCCAGTACTTC.

This chain connects TRBV28 to TRBJ2-4; the match to TRBD2 covers 10 bases. The germline V gene has CDR1 MDHEN and CDR2 SYDVKM. The length of the CDR3 is 17 residues. V lost 5 bases and J lost 6; bases outside the gene matches: 13. CDR3 amino acids: CASSGGASGGVINIQYF. The CDR3, as DNA: TGTGCCAGCAGTGGGGGGGCTAGCGGGGGTGTAATAAACATTCAGTACTTC. Drawing the rest from reference TRBV28 and TRBJ2-4, the complete variable domain is DVKVTQSSRYLVKRTGEKVFLECVQDMDHENMFWYRQDPGLGLRLIYFSYDVKMKEKGDIPEGYSVSREKKERFSLILESASTNQTSMYLCASSGGASGGVINIQYFGAGTRLSVL.

J is TRBJ2-5 and V is TRBV5-4, with 9 bases matching TRBD1. Germline trimming cut 1 base from V and 4 bases from J; bases unmatched to any gene: 5. CDR1 SGHNT and CDR2 YYREEE come from the germline V gene (reference sequence). The CDR3 consists of 15 residues. The chain's CDR3 is CASSLPQGAGETQYF. The CDR3 DNA follows: TGTGCCAGCAGCTTGCCACAGGGGGCAGGAGAGACCCAGTACTTC.

The DNA of the CDR3 is TGTGCCAGCAGTTTAATGTCAGGAGGAAACACTGAAGCTTTCTTT. This sequence encodes CASSLMSGGNTEAFF. The rearrangement joins TRBV27 to TRBJ1-1; D gene ambiguous. Germline loops: CDR1 MNHEY, CDR2 SMNVEV (reference sequence). The V end was cut by 2 bases, the J end by 2 bases, with 12 bases between. This CDR3 is 15 amino acids long.

The rearrangement uses TRBV19 and TRBJ2-5; TRBD2 is a possible D gene (6 bases). V was clipped by 4 bases and J by 13 bases, with 13 bases between them. The CDR3 consists of 11 residues. Germline V CDR1 and CDR2: LNHDA, SQIVND (reference sequence). DNA of the CDR3: TGTGCCAGTAGTACCCGGGGACTTGCGTACTTC. Protein product: CASSTRGLAYF.

The J gene is TRBJ2-5, the V gene TRBV5-1; TRBD2 matches 12 bases. Losses at the gene ends were 2 bases for V and 4 bases for J; bases not matched to a gene: 9. Germline lookup yields CDR1 SGHRS and CDR2 YFSETQ. The CDR3 totals 17 residues. The CDR3 coding sequence is TGCGCCAGCAGCTTTCCTAGCGGGGGGGCCGGAGGAGAGACCCAGTACTTC. Amino acids: CASSFPSGGAGGETQYF.

V is TRBV5-1 and J is TRBJ2-1; 13 nucleotides match TRBD2. CDR1 is SGHRS and CDR2 is YFSETQ in the germline V gene. V lost 6 bases, J lost 5 bases, and 8 bases stayed unmatched. The CDR3 totals 16 residues. CDR3 loop: CASTQRTSGGNNEQFF. The DNA of the CDR3 is TGCGCCAGCACCCAGAGGACTAGCGGGGGTAACAATGAGCAGTTCTTC.

The genes are TRBV9 and TRBJ2-1; TRBD2 agrees at 7 bases. The CDR3 sequence is 14 residues long. J lost 8 bases, V lost 1 base, and 6 bases had no gene match. CDR1 and CDR2 from the germline V gene are SGDLS and YYNGEE. The CDR3, as DNA: TGTGCCAGCAGCGTACAAGCGGGGTTCTATGAGCAGTTCTTC. Residues: CASSVQAGFYEQFF.

The chain recombines TRBV6-1 with TRBJ2-1; TRBD2 matches 11 bases. The CDR3 loop spans 15 amino acids. Looked up from germline, CDR1 is MNHNS and CDR2 is SASEGT. V lost 8 bases to trimming and J lost 5 bases; unmatched junction nucleotides: 8. CDR3 DNA: TGTGCCAGCGGAAAGGGGACTAGCGGAAACAATGAGCAGTTCTTC. Its protein is CASGKGTSGNNEQFF.

This chain joins TRBV25-1 and TRBJ1-2; 8 bases line up with TRBD1. CDR3 size: 16 residues. Unmatched junction bases numbered 10, after V lost 4 bases and J lost 3 bases. The germline V gene encodes CDR1 MGHDK and CDR2 SYGVNS. CDR3 region: CASSGPQQGVYYGYTF. The CDR3 DNA is TGTGCCAGCAGTGGGCCACAACAGGGGGTTTACTATGGCTACACCTTC.

This clone has only a few counts. Here the CDR3 reads CAWSGISSYTF. The CDR3 DNA reads TGTGCCTGGTCCGGGATATCCAGCTACACCTTC. This chain joins TRBV30 and TRBJ1-2; no clear D gene. The CDR3 covers 11 residues. Germline V lookup: CDR1 GTSNPN, CDR2 SVGIG (reference sequence). Trimming cost V 5 bases and J 9 bases, with 13 bases left between them.

V is TRBV21-1 and J is TRBJ2-7; TRBD1, as called in the table, went unchecked against the DNA. TRBV21-1 is a listed pseudogene. This CDR3 is built from 13 residues. The CDR3 DNA reads as TGTGCCAGCAGCAAAGTTCCAGGTGTGGAGCAGTACTTC. Its translation: CASSKVPGVEQYF.

This clone showed up just once. The gene calls are TRBV7-2 and TRBJ1-4, with D hard to call. The CDR3 sequence is 16 residues long. V dropped 2 bases and J dropped 0 bases, with 10 bases sitting between them. Per the germline V gene, CDR1 is SGHTA and CDR2 is FQGNSA. CDR3 DNA sequence: TGTGCCAGCAGCTTATCGGCAAGCGCAACTAATGAAAAACTGTTTTTT. Its translation is CASSLSASATNEKLFF.

V is TRBV5-4 and J is TRBJ2-2; D remains ambiguous. CDR1 and CDR2 from the germline V gene are SGHNT and YYREEE (reference sequence). V was clipped by 2 bases and J by 8 bases, with 13 bases between them. CDR3 size: 14 residues. CDR3 residues: CASSFSSLEGELFF. For the CDR3, the DNA is TGTGCCAGCAGCTTTTCCAGCTTGGAGGGGGAGCTGTTTTTT.